The next 15 T cell receptor beta chains were all read from a single sample in a study of shared clonotypes between healthy human individuals. Produced via immunoSEQ multiplex PCR; TCRdb's table is partial and in-frame only. The sample lists roughly 1,800,000 clones; roughly 94% were seen once. CD8 cells regarded as naive lacked CD45RO, were positively chosen for CCR7, and omitted terminally differentiated effector memory CD45RA+ cells. The specimen was naive CD8+ T cells sorted from blood. Receptors originate from a man between 18 and 29 years old in good health.

The chain is built from TRBV7-9 and TRBJ2-1; D ambiguous. This CDR3 is 12 amino acids long. V lost 2 bases and J lost 8, with 7 bases in between. Germline V gene sequence: CDR1 SEHNR, CDR2 FQNEAQ (reference sequence). The CDR3 sequence is CASSLTDDEQFF. The CDR3 region has the DNA TGTGCCAGCAGCTTAACCGACGATGAGCAGTTCTTC.

The chain recombines TRBV10-2 with TRBJ2-5; the D gene is possibly TRBD1 (6 bases). The germline V gene encodes CDR1 WSHSY and CDR2 SAAADI. The length of the CDR3 is 15 residues. V was shortened by 6 bases and J by 3 bases, with 17 bases between the two germline ends. This CDR3 is CASSATGFGKETQYF. CDR3 sequence (DNA): TGCGCCAGCAGCGCAACAGGGTTCGGGAAAGAGACCCAGTACTTC.

CDR3: CASSDFRAGNNEQFF. The CDR3 DNA reads as TGTGCCAGCAGTGACTTTAGAGCCGGTAACAATGAGCAGTTCTTC. The J gene is TRBJ2-1, the V gene TRBV6-1; D call uncertain. This CDR3 comprises 15 residues. With 3 bases removed from V and 5 bases from J, the gap between germline ends came to 14 bases. Germline V gene data show CDR1 as MNHNS and CDR2 as SASEGT.

This clone was seen just once. The V call is TRBV9, the J call TRBJ2-7; TRBD1 aligns across 10 bases. The junction had 4 bases not matched to a gene; V was cut back by 5 bases and J by 2 bases. The CDR3 is 14 residues long. Germline V gives CDR1 SGDLS, CDR2 YYNGEE. CDR3 protein: CASSYGQGAYEQYF. The CDR3 DNA sequence: TGTGCCAGCAGTTACGGACAGGGGGCCTACGAGCAGTACTTC.

J is TRBJ2-2 and V is TRBV29-1; D is perhaps TRBD1 or TRBD2 (5 bases each). Germline V CDR1 and CDR2: SQVTM, ANQGSEA. Trimming left V 0 bases short and J 0 bases short, with 11 bases between. The length of the CDR3 is 16 residues. The CDR3 DNA reads TGCAGCGTTGAAGATTCCGGGACCACGAACACCGGGGAGCTGTTTTTT. This gives the protein CSVEDSGTTNTGELFF.

The rearrangement joins TRBV2 to TRBJ2-2, with a weak D call TRBD2 (6 bases). Trimming left V 6 bases short and J 4 bases short, with 21 bases between. The CDR3 runs to 17 residues. Looked up from germline, CDR1 is SNHLY and CDR2 is FYNNEI. The CDR3 nucleotides read TGTGCCAGCAGCCTCGGGGGATGGCTACTAACCACCGGGGAGCTGTTTTTT. It encodes CASSLGGWLLTTGELFF.

A single count supports this clone. V is TRBV7-6 and J is TRBJ1-1, with a tentative D call TRBD1 (5 bases). This CDR3 contains 15 residues. Deletions cut 0 bases from V and 1 base from J, with 9 bases between. Germline CDR1 is SGHVS and CDR2 is FNYEAQ. CDR3 sequence: CASSLARDWNTEAFF. The CDR3 nucleotides are TGTGCCAGCAGCTTAGCTCGGGACTGGAACACTGAAGCTTTCTTT.

This chain uses TRBV2 with TRBJ2-2; 10 bases align to TRBD1. Germline V gives CDR1 SNHLY, CDR2 FYNNEI. The V and J ends lost 10 bases and 5 bases, in that order; junction bases with no gene match: 4. The CDR3 totals 13 residues. The CDR3 region is CAIGQGGTGELFF. The CDR3 DNA reads as TGTGCCATTGGACAGGGGGGAACCGGGGAGCTGTTTTTT.

The CDR3 DNA is TGCGCCAGCAGCCAAGGCTTGGACGGGAAAAACATTCAGTACTTC. Translation gives CASSQGLDGKNIQYF. The rearrangement links TRBV4-1 to TRBJ2-4; D call uncertain. CDR1 MGHRA and CDR2 YSYEKL come from the germline V gene. Trimming removed 1 base at V and 4 bases at J, with 11 bases between. There are 15 residues in the CDR3.

This chain connects TRBV28 to TRBJ1-1; possibly TRBD1 for D (6 bases). The CDR3 consists of 14 residues. The V gene lost 7 bases and the J gene lost 1 base, with 13 bases spanning the gap. The germline CDR1 and CDR2 sequences are MDHEN and SYDVKM. Here the CDR3 reads CASNEQGRNTEAFF. The CDR3 nucleotides read TGTGCCAGCAATGAACAGGGAAGGAACACTGAAGCTTTCTTT.

This chain joins TRBV7-3 and TRBJ1-6; tentatively, D is TRBD1 (5 bases). The germline gives CDR1 SGHTA, CDR2 FQGTGA. This CDR3 is built from 13 residues. V was cut by 0 bases and J by 14 bases, with 11 bases left in between. CDR3 sequence: CASSLTMGGTLHF. In nucleotides, the CDR3 is TGTGCCAGCAGCTTAACGATGGGGGGAACCCTCCACTTT.

V usage is TRBV7-9 and J usage is TRBJ2-3, with D tentatively TRBD1 (6 bases). Germline V lookup: CDR1 SEHNR, CDR2 FQNEAQ (reference sequence). Trimming took 4 bases from V and 4 from J, leaving 9 bases between them. This CDR3 is 13 amino acids long. This chain's CDR3 is CASSWQGSDTQYF. CDR3 in DNA: TGTGCCAGCAGCTGGCAGGGGTCAGATACGCAGTATTTT.

The V and J genes are TRBV9 and TRBJ2-1; D is uncertain. CDR3 length equals 18 residues. The germline V gene has CDR1 SGDLS and CDR2 YYNGEE. The V end lost 0 bases, the J end lost 2 bases, and 18 bases lay between the germline ends. CDR3: CASSVARSGTPPYNEQFF. The CDR3, as DNA: TGTGCCAGCAGCGTAGCTCGCTCGGGCACCCCCCCCTACAATGAGCAGTTCTTC.

This clone was seen once. The chain combines TRBV30 with TRBJ2-7; a possible D gene is TRBD1 (6 bases). The V gene lost 2 bases and the J gene lost 5 bases, with 13 bases spanning the gap. This CDR3 has 13 amino acids. From germline, CDR1 is GTSNPN and CDR2 SVGIG (reference sequence). The CDR3 loop is CAWSLTGSNEQYF. CDR3 coding DNA: TGTGCCTGGAGTCTTACAGGGTCGAACGAGCAGTACTTC.

V usage is TRBV7-9 and J usage is TRBJ2-2; a possible D gene is TRBD2 (5 bases). CDR3 length equals 14 residues. Trimming took off 3 bases at V and 3 bases at J, with 8 bases between the two ends. Germline V CDR1 and CDR2: SEHNR, FQNEAQ (reference sequence). This CDR3 is CASSLSGDTGELFF. In nucleotides, the CDR3 is TGTGCCAGCAGCTTGTCCGGGGACACCGGGGAGCTGTTTTTT.